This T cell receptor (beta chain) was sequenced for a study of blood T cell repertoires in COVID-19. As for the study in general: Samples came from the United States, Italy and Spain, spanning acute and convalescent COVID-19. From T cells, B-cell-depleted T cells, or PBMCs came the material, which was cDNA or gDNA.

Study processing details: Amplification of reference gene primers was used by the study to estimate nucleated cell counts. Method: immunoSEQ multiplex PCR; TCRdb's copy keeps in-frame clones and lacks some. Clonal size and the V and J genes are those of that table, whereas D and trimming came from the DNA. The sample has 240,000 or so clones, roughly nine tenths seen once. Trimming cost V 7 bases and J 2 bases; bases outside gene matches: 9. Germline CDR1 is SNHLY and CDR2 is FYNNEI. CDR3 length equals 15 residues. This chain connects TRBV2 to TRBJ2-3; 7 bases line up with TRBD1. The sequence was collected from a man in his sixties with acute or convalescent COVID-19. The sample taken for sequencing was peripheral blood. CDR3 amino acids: CASKPGQPFTDTQYF. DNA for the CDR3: TGTGCCAGCAAGCCGGGACAGCCTTTCACAGATACGCAGTATTTT.